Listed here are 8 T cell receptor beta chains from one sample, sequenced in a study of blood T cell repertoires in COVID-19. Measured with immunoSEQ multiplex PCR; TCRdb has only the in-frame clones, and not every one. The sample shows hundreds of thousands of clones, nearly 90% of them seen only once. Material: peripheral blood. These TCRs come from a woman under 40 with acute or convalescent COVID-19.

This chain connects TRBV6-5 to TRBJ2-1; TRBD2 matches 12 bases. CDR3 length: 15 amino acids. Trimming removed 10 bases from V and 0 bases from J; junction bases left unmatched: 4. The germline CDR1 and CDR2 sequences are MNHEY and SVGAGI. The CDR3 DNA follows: TGTGCCACCCTAGCGGGAGGGCTCTCCTACAATGAGCAGTTCTTC. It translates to CATLAGGLSYNEQFF.

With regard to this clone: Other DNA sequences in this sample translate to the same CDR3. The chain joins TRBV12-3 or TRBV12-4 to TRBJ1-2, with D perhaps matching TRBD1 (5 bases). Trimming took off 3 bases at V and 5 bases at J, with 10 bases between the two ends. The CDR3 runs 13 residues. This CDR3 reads CASSFRGRYGYTF. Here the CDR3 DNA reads TGTGCCAGCAGTTTCCGGGGGAGATATGGCTACACCTTC.

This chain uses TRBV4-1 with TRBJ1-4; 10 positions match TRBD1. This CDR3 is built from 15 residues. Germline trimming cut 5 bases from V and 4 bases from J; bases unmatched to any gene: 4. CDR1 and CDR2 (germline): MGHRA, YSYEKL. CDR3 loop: CASSKGQGNNEKLFF. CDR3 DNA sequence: TGCGCCAGCAGCAAGGGACAGGGGAATAATGAAAAACTGTTTTTT.

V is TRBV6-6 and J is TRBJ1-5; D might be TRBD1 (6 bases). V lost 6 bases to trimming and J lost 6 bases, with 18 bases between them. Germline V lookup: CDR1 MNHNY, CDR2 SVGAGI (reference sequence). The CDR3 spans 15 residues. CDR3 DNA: TGTGCCAGCAGATATAATTCGGACAGAGGTCAGCCCCAGCATTTT. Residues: CASRYNSDRGQPQHF.

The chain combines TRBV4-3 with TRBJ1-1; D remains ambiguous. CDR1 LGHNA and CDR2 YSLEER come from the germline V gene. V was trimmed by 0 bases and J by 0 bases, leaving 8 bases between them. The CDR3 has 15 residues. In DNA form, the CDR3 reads TGCGCCAGCAGCCAAGATTTGTTCATGAACACTGAAGCTTTCTTT. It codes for CASSQDLFMNTEAFF.

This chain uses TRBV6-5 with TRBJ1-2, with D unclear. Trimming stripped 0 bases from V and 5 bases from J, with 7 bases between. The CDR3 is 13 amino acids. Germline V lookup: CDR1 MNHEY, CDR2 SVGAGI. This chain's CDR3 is CASSYSRVYGYTF. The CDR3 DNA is TGTGCCAGCAGTTACTCGAGGGTGTATGGCTACACCTTC.

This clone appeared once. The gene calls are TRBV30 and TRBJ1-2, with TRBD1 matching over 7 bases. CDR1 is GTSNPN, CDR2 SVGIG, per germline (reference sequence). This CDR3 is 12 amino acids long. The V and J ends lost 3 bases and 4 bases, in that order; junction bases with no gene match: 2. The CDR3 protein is CAWSSGGYGYTF. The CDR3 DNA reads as TGTGCCTGGAGCTCAGGGGGCTATGGCTACACCTTC.

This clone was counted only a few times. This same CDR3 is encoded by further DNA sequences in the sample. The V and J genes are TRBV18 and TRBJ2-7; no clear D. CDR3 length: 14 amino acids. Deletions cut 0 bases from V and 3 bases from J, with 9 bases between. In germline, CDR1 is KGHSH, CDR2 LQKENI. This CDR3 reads CASSPPTQNYEQYF. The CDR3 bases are TGTGCCAGCTCACCACCGACACAAAACTACGAGCAGTACTTC.